These 22 T cell receptor beta chains came from one sample sequenced in a study of Graves' ophthalmopathy and Graves' hyperthyroidism. Beta-chain TCR CDR3 regions were amplified from RNA transcripts. Second-round multiplex PCR came after first-round RT-PCR with HTBI primers. TCRdb itself ran the multiplex PCR reads through MiXCR, one entry per CDR3 protein. This sample yields 150,000 to 200,000 distinct CDR3 sequences, of which over 35% are seen a single time; around 5.5% belongs to the top ten. Material: peripheral blood. Receptors originate from a woman aged 40 to 49 with Graves' ophthalmopathy.

The chain uses TRBV19 and TRBJ1-1, with D possibly TRBD1 on 5 matching bases. Trimming left V 7 bases short and J 6 bases short, with 21 bases between. The CDR3 spans 15 residues. Germline CDR1 and CDR2: LNHDA and SQIVND (reference sequence). Written as DNA, the CDR3 is TGTGCCAGTACCTCCCTCACGGGGGGTCTCGCTGAAGCTTTCTTT. As protein: CASTSLTGGLAEAFF.

A few counts support this clonotype. The J gene is TRBJ1-1, the V gene TRBV27; D call uncertain. V was shortened by 5 bases and J by 6 bases, with 13 bases between the two germline ends. The CDR3 has 13 residues. From germline, CDR1 is MNHEY and CDR2 SMNVEV (reference sequence). This chain's CDR3 is CASSRGNQAEAFF. The CDR3 coding sequence is TGTGCCAGCAGTCGAGGGAACCAAGCTGAAGCTTTCTTT.

This chain uses TRBV28 with TRBJ2-4, with D unclear. Trimming removed 7 bases from V and 7 bases from J, with 14 bases in between. CDR3 length: 13 residues. Germline lookup yields CDR1 MDHEN and CDR2 SYDVKM. The chain's CDR3 is CASIELTSNIQYF. CDR3 DNA sequence: TGTGCCAGCATTGAACTGACGTCCAACATTCAGTACTTC.

This clonotype was counted ten times or more. This chain joins TRBV11-2 and TRBJ2-5; 7 bases map to TRBD2. CDR1 and CDR2 from the germline V gene are SGHAT and FQNNGV. The CDR3 covers 14 residues. Germline trimming cut 1 base from V and 5 bases from J; bases unmatched to any gene: 4. This CDR3 is CASSLGGGVETQYF. CDR3 in DNA: TGTGCCAGCAGCTTAGGGGGGGGAGTGGAGACCCAGTACTTC.

This clonotype was observed many times. A read error is possible here, since a much larger clone lies one base away. The CDR3 is CASRLGNTEAFF. The CDR3 nucleotides read TGTGCCAGCAGATTAGGGAACACTGAAGCTTTCTTT. The rearrangement uses TRBV6-5 and TRBJ1-1; D unresolved. The V and J ends lost 6 bases and 1 base respectively, with 6 bases between them. The CDR3 totals 12 residues. Per germline, CDR1 MNHEY and CDR2 SVGAGI.

This clonotype came up many times. The chain employs TRBV28 and TRBJ2-6; tentatively, D is TRBD2 (5 bases). The germline V and J ends were trimmed by 2 bases and 8 bases, with 10 bases remaining between them. Germline V gene data show CDR1 as MDHEN and CDR2 as SYDVKM. The CDR3 has 14 amino acids. The CDR3 is CASSLPGYSNVLTF. CDR3 DNA: TGTGCCAGCAGTTTACCGGGGTATTCCAACGTCCTGACTTTC.

About this clonotype: A read error is possible here, since a much larger clone lies one base away. The rearrangement joins TRBV6-7 to TRBJ2-2, with D unresolved. TRBV6-7 is identified as an open reading frame with a role that is uncertain. Between the trimmed V and J ends, which lost 5 bases and 3 bases, there was a span of 7 bases. The CDR3 has 13 amino acids. CDR3 residues: CASSEADTGELFF. CDR3 bases: TGTGCCAGCAGTGAAGCAGACACCGGGGAGCTGTTTTTT.

There are many counts of this clonotype. V gene TRBV7-2 combines with J gene TRBJ2-7; 13 nucleotides line up with TRBD2. From germline, CDR1 is SGHTA and CDR2 FQGNSA. V trimming: 1 base; J trimming: 2 bases; junction bases outside the gene matches: 8. The CDR3 is 18 residues long. Here the CDR3 DNA reads TGTGCCAGCAGCTTAGGGGTACCCGGGACTAGCGGGGCCTACGAGCAGTACTTC. As protein: CASSLGVPGTSGAYEQYF.

In its sample, this clonotype was seen many times. The genes are TRBV6-5 and TRBJ1-5; perhaps TRBD1 as D (6 bases). V shed 0 bases and J shed 6 bases, with 9 bases lying between them. The germline gives CDR1 MNHEY, CDR2 SVGAGI. CDR3 size: 14 residues. The DNA of the CDR3 is TGTGCCAGCAGTTACTCGGGGGCTCGTCAGCCCCAGCATTTT. This encodes CASSYSGARQPQHF.

This clonotype was seen at least ten times. The chain carries TRBV7-9 and TRBJ2-7; D remains unclear. The length of the CDR3 is 17 residues. From germline, CDR1 is SEHNR and CDR2 FQNEAQ (reference sequence). V lost 5 bases to trimming and J lost 3 bases, with 23 bases between them. The CDR3 loop is CASSTTSRTRDLYEQYF. Written as DNA, the CDR3 is TGTGCCAGCAGCACCACTTCTCGGACGAGAGACCTCTACGAGCAGTACTTC. The full variable domain, its missing parts supplied by reference TRBV7-9 and TRBJ2-7, is DTGVSQNPRHKITKRGQNVTFRCDPISEHNRLYWYRQTLGQGPEFLTYFQNEAQLEKSRLLSDRFSAERPKGSFSTLEIQRTEQGDSAMYLCASSTTSRTRDLYEQYFGPGTRLTVT.

The J gene is TRBJ1-1, the V gene TRBV11-2; D is undetermined. From germline, CDR1 is SGHAT and CDR2 FQNNGV. CDR3 length: 14 residues. V lost 5 bases and J lost 2, with 12 bases in between. The CDR3 coding sequence is TGTGCCAGCAGCCCGGGGTGGGGTAACACTGAAGCTTTCTTT. Its translation is CASSPGWGNTEAFF.

The chain carries TRBV12-3 or TRBV12-4 and TRBJ2-5; 9 bases agree with TRBD1. The CDR3 length is 14 residues. V shed 5 bases, J shed 5 bases, and the junction held 6 bases outside the gene matches. CDR3 protein: CASSNRGPKETQYF. The CDR3 DNA reads TGTGCCAGCAGTAACAGGGGGCCGAAGGAGACCCAGTACTTC.

Ten or more counts support this clonotype. The DNA of the CDR3 is TGTGCCAGCAGTAAGGGCTACGGGGAGCTGTTTTTT. This gives the protein CASSKGYGELFF. The chain combines TRBV6-1 with TRBJ2-2; no clear D gene. The length of the CDR3 is 12 residues. Between the trimmed V and J ends, which lost 5 bases and 7 bases, there was a span of 8 bases. In germline, CDR1 is MNHNS, CDR2 SASEGT.

This clonotype has ten or more counts. CDR3 in amino acids: CASSAGQGRQPQHF. The CDR3 bases are TGTGCCAGCAGCGCCGGACAGGGACGACAGCCCCAGCATTTT. The rearrangement links TRBV9 to TRBJ1-5, with 8 nucleotides matching TRBD1. In germline, CDR1 is SGDLS, CDR2 YYNGEE. V trimming: 3 bases; J trimming: 7 bases; junction bases outside the gene matches: 6. The CDR3 has 14 residues.

This clonotype was seen a few times. The J gene is TRBJ1-2, the V gene TRBV6-2 or TRBV6-3; D unclear. V was clipped by 0 bases and J by 4 bases, with 9 bases between them. The germline V gene encodes CDR1 MNHEY and CDR2 SVGEGT. This CDR3 spans 14 amino acids. The DNA for the CDR3 is TGTGCCAGCAGTTACTCGTCTCGGAGCTATGGCTACACCTTC. Protein product: CASSYSSRSYGYTF.

This clonotype was found many times. The gene calls are TRBV18 and TRBJ1-1; unclear D gene. From germline, CDR1 is KGHSH and CDR2 LQKENI. This CDR3 contains 14 residues. V was trimmed by 3 bases and J by 3 bases, leaving 11 bases between them. In nucleotides, the CDR3 is TGTGCCAGCTCACCGATCGTGATGGACACTGAAGCTTTCTTT. Amino acid sequence: CASSPIVMDTEAFF.

This clonotype has more than one count but fewer than ten. The CDR3 spells CASSPRTSVYYEQYF. The DNA of the CDR3 is TGTGCCAGCAGCCCCCGTACTAGCGTATACTACGAGCAGTACTTC. V usage is TRBV7-2 and J usage is TRBJ2-7; TRBD2 aligns across 7 bases. The CDR3 has 15 residues. V lost 5 bases, J lost 3 bases, and 10 bases stayed unmatched. CDR1 is SGHTA, CDR2 FQGNSA, per germline.

The table lists this clonotype with many counts. The chain joins TRBV27 to TRBJ1-6, with 11 bases identical to TRBD1. V lost 5 bases, J lost 5 bases, and 5 bases stayed unmatched. The germline V gene encodes CDR1 MNHEY and CDR2 SMNVEV (reference sequence). This CDR3 contains 16 residues. In nucleotides, the CDR3 is TGTGCCAGCAGTAAGAGGACAGGGGGCCATAATTCACCCCTCCACTTT. Protein: CASSKRTGGHNSPLHF.

This clonotype has at least ten counts. This rearrangement joins TRBV6-5 to TRBJ2-5, with 10 bases matching TRBD1. This CDR3 has 18 amino acids. Germline V gene sequence: CDR1 MNHEY, CDR2 SVGAGI. J lost 2 bases, V lost 0 bases, and 9 bases had no gene match. CDR3 residues: CASSYSYFGTGVQETQYF. The CDR3 nucleotides read TGTGCCAGCAGTTACTCGTATTTCGGGACAGGGGTTCAAGAGACCCAGTACTTC.

This clonotype was counted many times. This rearrangement joins TRBV28 to TRBJ1-2; 7 bases map to TRBD1. The V gene's germline CDR1 is MDHEN and CDR2 SYDVKM. This CDR3 spans 14 amino acids. V shed 6 bases, J shed 0 bases, and the junction held 4 bases outside the gene matches. CDR3 in amino acids: CASRPGQPNYGYTF. In nucleotides, the CDR3 is TGTGCCAGCAGGCCGGGACAGCCTAACTATGGCTACACCTTC.

This clonotype was counted ten times or more. CDR3 in amino acids: CASSEERNTEAFF. The CDR3 DNA follows: TGTGCCAGCAGTGAGGAAAGGAACACTGAAGCTTTCTTT. This chain connects TRBV6-1 to TRBJ1-1; no definite D call. The CDR3 sequence is 13 residues long. The V end lost 3 bases, the J end lost 1 base, and 6 bases lay between the germline ends. Germline V gives CDR1 MNHNS, CDR2 SASEGT.

Ten or more counts support this clonotype. The V call is TRBV7-3, the J call TRBJ1-2; D gene uncertain. V was shortened by 2 bases and J by 5 bases, with 9 bases between the two germline ends. The length of the CDR3 is 13 residues. Germline assignment: CDR1 SGHTA and CDR2 FQGTGA. Here the CDR3 DNA reads TGTGCCAGCAGCTTAGACGGGTTTTATGGCTACACCTTC. Its translation is CASSLDGFYGYTF.